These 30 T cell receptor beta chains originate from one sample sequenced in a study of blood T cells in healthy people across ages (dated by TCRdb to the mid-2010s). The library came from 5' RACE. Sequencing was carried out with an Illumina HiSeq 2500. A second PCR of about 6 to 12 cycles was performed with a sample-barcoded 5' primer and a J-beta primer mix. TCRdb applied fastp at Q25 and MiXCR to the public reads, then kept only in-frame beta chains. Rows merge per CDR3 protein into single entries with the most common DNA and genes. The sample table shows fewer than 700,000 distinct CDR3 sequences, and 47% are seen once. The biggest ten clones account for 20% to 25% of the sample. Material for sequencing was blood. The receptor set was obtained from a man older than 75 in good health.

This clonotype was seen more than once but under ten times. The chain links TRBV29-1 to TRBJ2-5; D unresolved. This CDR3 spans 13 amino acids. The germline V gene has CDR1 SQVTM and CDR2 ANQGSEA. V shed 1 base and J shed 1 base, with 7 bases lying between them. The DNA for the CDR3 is TGCAGCGTTGAAGCAGTTCTCCAAGAGACCCAGTACTTC. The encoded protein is CSVEAVLQETQYF. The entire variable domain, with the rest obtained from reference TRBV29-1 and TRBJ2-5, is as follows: SAVISQKPSRDICQRGTSLTIQCQVDSQVTMMFWYRQQPGQSLTLIATANQGSEATYESGFVIDKFPISRPNLTFSTLTVSNMSPEDSSIYLCSVEAVLQETQYFGPGTRLLVL.

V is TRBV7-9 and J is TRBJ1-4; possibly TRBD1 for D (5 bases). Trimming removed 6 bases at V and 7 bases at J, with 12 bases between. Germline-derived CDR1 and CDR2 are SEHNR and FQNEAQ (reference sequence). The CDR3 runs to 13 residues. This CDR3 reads CASSLTEGEKLFF. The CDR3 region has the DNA TGTGCCAGCAGTTTGACAGAAGGTGAAAAACTGTTTTTT.

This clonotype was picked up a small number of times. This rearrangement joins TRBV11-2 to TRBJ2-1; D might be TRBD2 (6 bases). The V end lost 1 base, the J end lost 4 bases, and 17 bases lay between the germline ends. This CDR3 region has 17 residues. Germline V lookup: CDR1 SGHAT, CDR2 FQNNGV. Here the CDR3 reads CASSLVPPPGVYNEQFF. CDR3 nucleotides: TGTGCCAGCAGCTTAGTCCCCCCACCGGGGGTTTACAATGAGCAGTTCTTC.

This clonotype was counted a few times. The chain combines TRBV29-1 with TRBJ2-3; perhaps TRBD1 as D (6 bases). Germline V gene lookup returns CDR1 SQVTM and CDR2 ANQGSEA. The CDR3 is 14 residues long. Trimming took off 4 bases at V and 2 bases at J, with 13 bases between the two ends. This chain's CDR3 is CSVVPGVNTDTQYF. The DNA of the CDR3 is TGCAGCGTTGTGCCAGGGGTGAACACAGATACGCAGTATTTT.

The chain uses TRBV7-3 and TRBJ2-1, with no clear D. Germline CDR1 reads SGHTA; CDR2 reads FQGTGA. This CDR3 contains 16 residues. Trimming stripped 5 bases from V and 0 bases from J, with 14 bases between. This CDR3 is CASSPRGPSSYNEQFF. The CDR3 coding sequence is TGTGCCAGCAGCCCCCGTGGCCCGAGCTCCTACAATGAGCAGTTCTTC.

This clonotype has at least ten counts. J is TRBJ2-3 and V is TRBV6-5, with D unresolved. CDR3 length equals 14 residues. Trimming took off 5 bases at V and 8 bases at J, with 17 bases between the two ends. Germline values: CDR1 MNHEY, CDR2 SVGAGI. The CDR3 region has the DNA TGTGCCAGCAGTAGATATACGGGCCGCGGTACGCAGTATTTT. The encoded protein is CASSRYTGRGTQYF.

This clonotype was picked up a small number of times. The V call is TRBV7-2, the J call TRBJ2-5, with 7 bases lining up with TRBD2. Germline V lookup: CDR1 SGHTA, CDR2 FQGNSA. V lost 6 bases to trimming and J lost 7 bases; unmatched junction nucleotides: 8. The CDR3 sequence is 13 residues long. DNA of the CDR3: TGTGCCAGCAGGTTGGGGGGGGATCGGACCCAGTACTTC. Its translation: CASRLGGDRTQYF.

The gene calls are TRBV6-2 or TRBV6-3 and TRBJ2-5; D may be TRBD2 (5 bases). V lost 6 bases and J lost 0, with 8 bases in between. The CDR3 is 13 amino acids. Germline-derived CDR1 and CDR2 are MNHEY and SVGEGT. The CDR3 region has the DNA TGTGCCAGCAGCTTGGACTACCAAGAGACCCAGTACTTC. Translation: CASSLDYQETQYF.

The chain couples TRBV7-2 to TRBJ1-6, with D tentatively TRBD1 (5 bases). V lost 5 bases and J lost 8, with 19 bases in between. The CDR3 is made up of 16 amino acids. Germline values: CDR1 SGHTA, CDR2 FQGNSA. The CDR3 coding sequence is TGTGCCAGCAGCCAAAATGGGGGTACCGGGCATTCACCCCTCCACTTT. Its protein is CASSQNGGTGHSPLHF.

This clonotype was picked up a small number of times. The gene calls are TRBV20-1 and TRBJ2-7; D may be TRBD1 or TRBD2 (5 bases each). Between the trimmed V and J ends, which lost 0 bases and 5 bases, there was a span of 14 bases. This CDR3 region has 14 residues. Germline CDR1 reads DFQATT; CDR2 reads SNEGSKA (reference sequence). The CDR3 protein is CSARDPRAGHEQYF. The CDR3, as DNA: TGCAGTGCTAGAGATCCCAGGGCGGGCCACGAGCAGTACTTC.

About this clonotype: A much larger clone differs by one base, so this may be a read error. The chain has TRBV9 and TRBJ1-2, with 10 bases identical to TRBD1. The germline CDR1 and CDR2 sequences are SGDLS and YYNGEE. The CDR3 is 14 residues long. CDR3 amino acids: CASSVGTGDCGSTF. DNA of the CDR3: TGTGCCAGCAGCGTGGGGACAGGGGATTGCGGCTCCACCTTC. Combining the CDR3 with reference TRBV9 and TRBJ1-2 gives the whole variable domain DSGVTQTPKHLITATGQRVTLRCSPRSGDLSVYWYQQSLDQGLQFLIQYYNGEERAKGNILERFSAQQFPDLHSELNLSSLELGDSALYFCASSVGTGDCGSTFGSGTRLTVV.

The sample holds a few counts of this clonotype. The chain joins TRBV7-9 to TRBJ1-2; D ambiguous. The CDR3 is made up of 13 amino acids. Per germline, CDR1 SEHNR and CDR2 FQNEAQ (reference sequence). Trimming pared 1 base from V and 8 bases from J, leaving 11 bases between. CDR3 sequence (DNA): TGTGCCAGCAGCTTAGAGGTCCAGATAGGCTACACCTTC. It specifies CASSLEVQIGYTF.

The CDR3 coding sequence is TGTGCCAGCAGCTTAGGGGTTTACTACGAGCAGTACTTC. Translated: CASSLGVYYEQYF. The chain has TRBV11-2 and TRBJ2-7; D gene unclear. Trimming took off 1 base at V and 3 bases at J, with 7 bases between the two ends. Germline V gene sequence: CDR1 SGHAT, CDR2 FQNNGV. The CDR3 length is 13 residues. Combining the CDR3 with reference TRBV11-2 and TRBJ2-7 gives the whole variable domain EAGVAQSPRYKIIEKRQSVAFWCNPISGHATLYWYQQILGQGPKLLIQFQNNGVVDDSQLPKDRFSAERLKGVDSTLKIQPAKLEDSAVYLCASSLGVYYEQYFGPGTRLTVT.

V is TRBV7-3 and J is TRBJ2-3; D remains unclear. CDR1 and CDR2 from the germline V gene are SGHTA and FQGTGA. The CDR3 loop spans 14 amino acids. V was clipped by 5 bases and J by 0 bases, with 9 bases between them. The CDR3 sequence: CASSIDPSTDTQYF. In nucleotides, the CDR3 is TGTGCCAGCAGCATCGATCCTAGCACAGATACGCAGTATTTT.

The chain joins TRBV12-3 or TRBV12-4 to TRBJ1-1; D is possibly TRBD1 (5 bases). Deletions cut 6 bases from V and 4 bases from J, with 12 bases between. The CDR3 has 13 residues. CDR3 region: CASSTMGGTEAFF. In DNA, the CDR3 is TGTGCCAGCAGCACCATGGGGGGCACTGAAGCTTTCTTT.

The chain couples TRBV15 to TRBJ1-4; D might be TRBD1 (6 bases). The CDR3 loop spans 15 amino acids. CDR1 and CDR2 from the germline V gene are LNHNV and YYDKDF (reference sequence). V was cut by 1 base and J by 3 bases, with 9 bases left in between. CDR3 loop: CATSRGGASNEKLFF. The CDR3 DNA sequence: TGTGCCACCAGCAGAGGGGGGGCATCTAATGAAAAACTGTTTTTT. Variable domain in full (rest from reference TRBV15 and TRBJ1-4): DAMVIQNPRYQVTQFGKPVTLSCSQTLNHNVMYWYQQKSSQAPKLLFHYYDKDFNNEADTPDNFQSRRPNTSFCFLDIRSPGLGDTAMYLCATSRGGASNEKLFFGSGTQLSVL.

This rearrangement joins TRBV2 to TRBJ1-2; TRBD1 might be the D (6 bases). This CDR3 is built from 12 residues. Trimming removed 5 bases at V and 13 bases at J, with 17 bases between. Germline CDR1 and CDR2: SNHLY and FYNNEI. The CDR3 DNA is TGTGCCAGCAGTCAGGGGTGGGAAAGGGCCACCTTC. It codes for CASSQGWERATF.

The CDR3 DNA is TGTGCCAGCAGCTTACAATCAGGGAATGGCAATCAGCCCCAGCATTTT. Protein product: CASSLQSGNGNQPQHF. The chain links TRBV7-9 to TRBJ1-5, with D perhaps matching TRBD1 (5 bases). This CDR3 is 16 amino acids long. The V end lost 2 bases, the J end lost 2 bases, and 13 bases lay between the germline ends. CDR1 SEHNR and CDR2 FQNEAQ come from the germline V gene (reference sequence).

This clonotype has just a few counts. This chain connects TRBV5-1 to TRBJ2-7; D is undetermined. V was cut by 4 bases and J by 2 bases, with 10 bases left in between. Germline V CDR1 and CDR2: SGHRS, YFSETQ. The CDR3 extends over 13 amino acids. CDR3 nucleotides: TGCGCCAGCAGCCCGGAGACCCCCTACGAGCAGTACTTC. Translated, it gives CASSPETPYEQYF.

The CDR3 nucleotides are TGTGCCAGCAGCTTAGACAGGCCTCCAGAGACCCAGTACTTC. This sequence encodes CASSLDRPPETQYF. The chain uses TRBV11-2 and TRBJ2-5; D is ambiguous. Between the trimmed V and J ends, which lost 0 bases and 4 bases, there was a span of 9 bases. Germline CDR1 is SGHAT and CDR2 is FQNNGV. This CDR3 has 14 amino acids.

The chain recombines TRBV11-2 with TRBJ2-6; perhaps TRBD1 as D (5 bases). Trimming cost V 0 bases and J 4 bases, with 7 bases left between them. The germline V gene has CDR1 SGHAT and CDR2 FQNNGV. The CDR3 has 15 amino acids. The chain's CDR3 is CASSLDGAGANVLTF. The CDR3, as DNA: TGTGCCAGCAGCTTAGATGGGGCAGGGGCCAACGTCCTGACTTTC.

For the CDR3, the DNA is TGTGCCAGCAGCTCCAATCCGGGGGTCCCCGGGGAGCTGTTTTTT. This encodes CASSSNPGVPGELFF. This chain links TRBV7-6 with TRBJ2-2; a possible D gene is TRBD2 (6 bases). Trimming stripped 4 bases from V and 6 bases from J, with 15 bases between. The CDR3 runs to 15 residues. From germline, CDR1 is SGHVS and CDR2 FNYEAQ.

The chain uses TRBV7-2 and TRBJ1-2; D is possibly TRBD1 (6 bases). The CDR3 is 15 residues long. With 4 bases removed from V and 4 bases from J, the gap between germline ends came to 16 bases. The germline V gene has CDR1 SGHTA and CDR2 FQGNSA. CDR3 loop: CASSSTPDSSYGYTF. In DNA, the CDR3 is TGTGCCAGCAGCTCGACACCGGACAGCTCCTATGGCTACACCTTC.

CDR3 DNA sequence: TGCAGTGCTCTGAACCCGGGAAGCGGGAGTGACGAGCAGTACTTC. This translates into CSALNPGSGSDEQYF. The V gene is TRBV20-1, the J gene TRBJ2-5; 8 bases line up with TRBD2. The J call may be wrong; the DNA end is better matched by TRBJ2-7. The CDR3 extends over 15 amino acids. Germline CDR1 and CDR2: DFQATT and SNEGSKA (reference sequence).

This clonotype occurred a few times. Here the CDR3 DNA reads TGTGCCAGCAGCTTATCGATATACTCTGGTAGCACAGATACGCAGTATTTT. This sequence encodes CASSLSIYSGSTDTQYF. This chain connects TRBV7-2 to TRBJ2-3; unclear D gene. Germline CDR1 is SGHTA and CDR2 is FQGNSA. With 2 bases removed from V and 0 bases from J, the gap between germline ends came to 15 bases. The length of the CDR3 is 17 residues.

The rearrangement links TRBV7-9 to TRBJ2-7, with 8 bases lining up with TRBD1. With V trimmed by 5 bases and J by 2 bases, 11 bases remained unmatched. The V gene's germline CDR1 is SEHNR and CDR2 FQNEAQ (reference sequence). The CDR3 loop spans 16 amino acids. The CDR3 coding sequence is TGTGCCAGCAGCCAACAGACAGGGGCCGGCACCTACGAGCAGTACTTC. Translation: CASSQQTGAGTYEQYF.

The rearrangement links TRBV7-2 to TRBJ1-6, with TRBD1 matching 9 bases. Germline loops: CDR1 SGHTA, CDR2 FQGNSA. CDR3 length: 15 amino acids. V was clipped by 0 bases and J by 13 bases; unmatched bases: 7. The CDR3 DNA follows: TGTGCCAGCAGCTTAGCGGGGACAGGGTTCCCTCCCCTCCACTTT. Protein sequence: CASSLAGTGFPPLHF.

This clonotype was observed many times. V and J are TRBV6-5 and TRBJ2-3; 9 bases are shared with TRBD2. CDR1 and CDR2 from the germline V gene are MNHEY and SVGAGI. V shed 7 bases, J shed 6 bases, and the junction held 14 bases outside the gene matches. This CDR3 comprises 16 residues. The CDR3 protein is CASTRGSAGGGDTQYF. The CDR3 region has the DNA TGTGCCAGCACGAGAGGAAGTGCGGGAGGGGGTGATACGCAGTATTTT.

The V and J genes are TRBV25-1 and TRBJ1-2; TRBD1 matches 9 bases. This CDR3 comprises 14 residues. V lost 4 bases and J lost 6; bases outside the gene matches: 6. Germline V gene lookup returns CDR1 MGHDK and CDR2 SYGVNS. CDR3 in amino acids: CASSAWDRDHGYTF. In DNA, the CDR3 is TGTGCCAGCAGTGCCTGGGACAGGGATCATGGCTACACCTTC.

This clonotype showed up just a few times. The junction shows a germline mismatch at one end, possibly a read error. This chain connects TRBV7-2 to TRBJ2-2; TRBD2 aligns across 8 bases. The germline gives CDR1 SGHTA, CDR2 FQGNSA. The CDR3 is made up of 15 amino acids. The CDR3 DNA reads TGTGCCAGCACCTTAGCGGGGTCAAACACCGGGGAGCTGTTTTTT. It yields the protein CASTLAGSNTGELFF.